A selection of T cell receptor beta chains follows, all from one sample in a study of T cell responses to AZD1222 COVID-19 vaccine. Sequenced by immunoSEQ multiplex PCR; TCRdb stores in-frame clones only, minus some. Of 130,000 to 150,000 clones in the sample, about 92% are singletons; the top ten hold around 3%. The material was peripheral blood, obtained on day 0 of AZD1222 vaccination. These receptors originate from an adult in good health. CDR3s include the opening cysteine and the closing phenylalanine or tryptophan. D genes are given only for firm matches. Expanded clones are given a class, and other clones once, few, many or no size at all.

CDR3: CASGSRRLAATGELFF
DNA: TGTGCTAGTGGTTCTCGGAGACTAGCGGCTACCGGGGAGCTGTTTTTT
J: TRBJ2-2
V: TRBV12-5
size: .
D: TRBD2

CDR3: CASSQGGKNTGELFF
DNA: TGTGCCAGCAGCCAAGGCGGAAAGAACACCGGGGAGCTGTTTTTT
J: TRBJ2-2
V: TRBV3-1/TRBV3-2
size: once
D: .

CDR3: CAWSVRASGLDGNEQFF
DNA: TGTGCCTGGAGTGTACGGGCTAGCGGACTAGACGGCAATGAGCAGTTCTTC
J: TRBJ2-1
V: TRBV30
size: .
D: TRBD2

CDR3: CASSYSEGPEAFF
DNA: TGTGCCAGCAGTTACTCGGAGGGACCTGAAGCTTTCTTT
J: TRBJ1-1
V: TRBV6-2/TRBV6-3
size: .
D: .

CDR3: CASSVRQGADYNSPLHF
DNA: TGTGCCAGCAGCGTGAGACAGGGGGCTGACTATAATTCACCCCTCCACTTT
J: TRBJ1-6
V: TRBV9
size: .
D: TRBD1

CDR3: CASGIAMNTEAFF
DNA: TGTGCCAGCGGTATAGCCATGAACACTGAAGCTTTCTTT
J: TRBJ1-1
V: TRBV5-8
size: .
D: .

CDR3: CASSPQGALETQYF
DNA: TGTGCCAGCAGCCCTCAGGGGGCTTTGGAGACCCAGTACTTC
J: TRBJ2-5
V: TRBV3-1/TRBV3-2
size: .
D: TRBD1

CDR3: CASSELGNNGYTF
DNA: TGTGCCAGCAGTGAGCTGGGAAATAATGGCTACACCTTC
J: TRBJ1-2
V: TRBV6-1
size: .
D: .

CDR3: CSASGTSLSGGETQYF
DNA: TGCAGTGCTAGTGGGACTAGCCTTTCCGGAGGAGAGACCCAGTACTTC
J: TRBJ2-5
V: TRBV20-1
size: .
D: TRBD2

CDR3: CASMRVNEQFF
DNA: TGTGCCAGCATGCGGGTCAATGAGCAGTTCTTC
J: TRBJ2-1
V: TRBV6-5
size: .
D: .

CDR3: CASSFVAVYEQYF
DNA: TGTGCCAGCAGCTTTGTAGCGGTCTACGAGCAGTACTTC
J: TRBJ2-7
V: TRBV7-9
size: .
D: .

CDR3: CASSSYREDGYTF
DNA: TGTGCCAGCAGCTCCTACAGGGAGGATGGCTACACCTTC
J: TRBJ1-2
V: TRBV5-6
size: .
D: .

CDR3: CASSQWPQGVYTTEAFF
DNA: TGTGCCAGCAGCCAATGGCCACAAGGGGTATACACCACTGAAGCTTTCTTT
J: TRBJ1-1
V: TRBV14
size: .
D: .

CDR3: CASSIGGTGQETQYF
DNA: TGTGCCAGTAGTATCGGGGGGACAGGGCAAGAGACCCAGTACTTC
J: TRBJ2-5
V: TRBV19
size: .
D: TRBD1

CDR3: CASSKGVGNQPQHF
DNA: TGTGCCAGTAGTAAAGGGGTGGGCAATCAGCCCCAGCATTTT
J: TRBJ1-5
V: TRBV19
size: .
D: .

CDR3: CASTAGPSTDTQYF
DNA: TGTGCCAGCACCGCGGGGCCTAGCACAGATACGCAGTATTTT
J: TRBJ2-3
V: TRBV2
size: .
D: .

CDR3: CASSSRGIEGRIYGYTF
DNA: TGTGCCAGCAGCAGCAGGGGAATCGAGGGTAGGATCTATGGCTACACCTTC
J: TRBJ1-2
V: TRBV5-6
size: .
D: .

CDR3: CASSSNVPGLADQETQYF
DNA: TGCGCCAGCAGTTCTAATGTACCGGGACTAGCGGATCAAGAGACCCAGTACTTC
J: TRBJ2-5
V: TRBV5-1
size: once
D: TRBD2

CDR3: CAWRGLLGIQETQYF
DNA: TGTGCCTGGAGGGGACTTTTGGGAATCCAAGAGACCCAGTACTTC
J: TRBJ2-5
V: TRBV30
size: .
D: .

CDR3: CAISADRNTEAFF
DNA: TGTGCCATCAGCGCAGACAGGAACACTGAAGCTTTCTTT
J: TRBJ1-1
V: TRBV10-3
size: .
D: .

CDR3: CASSLGTVYTEAFF
DNA: TGTGCCAGCAGCTTAGGGACGGTCTACACTGAAGCTTTCTTT
J: TRBJ1-1
V: TRBV13
size: .
D: .

CDR3: CASSLNRDRGVEEQYF
DNA: TGCGCCAGCAGCCTAAATCGGGACAGGGGCGTGGAGGAGCAGTACTTC
J: TRBJ2-7
V: TRBV5-1
size: .
D: TRBD1

CDR3: CASSKVGDRDDTGELFF
DNA: TGTGCCAGCAGCAAAGTGGGGGACAGGGACGACACCGGGGAGCTGTTTTTT
J: TRBJ2-2
V: TRBV21-1
size: .
D: .

CDR3: CASSFGNHEKLFF
DNA: TGCGCCAGCAGCTTCGGGAACCATGAAAAACTGTTTTTT
J: TRBJ1-4
V: TRBV5-1
size: .
D: .